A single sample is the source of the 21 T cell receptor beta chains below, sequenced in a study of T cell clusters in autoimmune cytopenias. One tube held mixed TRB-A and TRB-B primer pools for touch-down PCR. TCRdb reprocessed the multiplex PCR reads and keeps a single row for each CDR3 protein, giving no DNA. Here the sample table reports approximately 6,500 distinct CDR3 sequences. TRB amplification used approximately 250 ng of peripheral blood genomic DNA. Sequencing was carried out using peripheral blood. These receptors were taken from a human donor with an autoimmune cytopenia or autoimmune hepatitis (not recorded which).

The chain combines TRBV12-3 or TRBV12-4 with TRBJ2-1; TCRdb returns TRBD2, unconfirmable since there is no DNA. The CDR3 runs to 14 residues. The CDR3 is CASSRTSGEWEQFF.

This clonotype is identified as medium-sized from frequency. The CDR3 reads CASLRLAVPDTQYF. V gene TRBV27 combines with J gene TRBJ2-3; TCRdb names TRBD2, which stays unverified in the absence of DNA. In germline, CDR1 is MNHEY, CDR2 SMNVEV (reference sequence). The CDR3 contains 14 residues.

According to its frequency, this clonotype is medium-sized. The CDR3 sequence is CASSREGRNEQFF. The chain carries TRBV6-2 or TRBV6-3 and TRBJ2-1; no DNA is available, so the TRBD2 call from TCRdb remains unchecked. The CDR3 has 13 residues. Germline V gene lookup returns CDR1 MNHEY and CDR2 SVGEGT.

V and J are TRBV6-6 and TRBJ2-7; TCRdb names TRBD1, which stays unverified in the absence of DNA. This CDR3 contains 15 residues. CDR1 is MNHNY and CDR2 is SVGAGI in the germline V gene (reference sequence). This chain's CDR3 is CASTGGHGGSYEQYF.

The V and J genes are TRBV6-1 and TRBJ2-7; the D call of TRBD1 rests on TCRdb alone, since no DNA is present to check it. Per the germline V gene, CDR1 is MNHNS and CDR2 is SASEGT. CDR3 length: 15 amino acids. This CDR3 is CASSEGRGLSYEQYF.

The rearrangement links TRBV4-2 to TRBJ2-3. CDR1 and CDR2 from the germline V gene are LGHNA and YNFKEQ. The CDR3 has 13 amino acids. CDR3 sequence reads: CASSQDSSDTQYF.

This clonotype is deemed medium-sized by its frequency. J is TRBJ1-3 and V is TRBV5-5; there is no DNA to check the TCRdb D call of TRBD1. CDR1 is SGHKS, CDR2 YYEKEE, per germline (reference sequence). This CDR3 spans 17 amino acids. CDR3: CASSPIPGLRSGNTIYF.

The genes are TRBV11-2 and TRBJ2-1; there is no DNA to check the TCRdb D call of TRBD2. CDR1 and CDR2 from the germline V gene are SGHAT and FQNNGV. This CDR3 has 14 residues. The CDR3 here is CASSPPGPYNEQFF.

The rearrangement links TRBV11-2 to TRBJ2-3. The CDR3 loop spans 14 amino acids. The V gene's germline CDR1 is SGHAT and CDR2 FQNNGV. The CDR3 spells CASSLVGSTDTQYF.

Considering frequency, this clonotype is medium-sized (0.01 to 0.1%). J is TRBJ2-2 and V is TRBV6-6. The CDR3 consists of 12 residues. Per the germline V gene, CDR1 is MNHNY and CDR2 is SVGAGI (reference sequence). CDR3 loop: CASSTYTGELFF.

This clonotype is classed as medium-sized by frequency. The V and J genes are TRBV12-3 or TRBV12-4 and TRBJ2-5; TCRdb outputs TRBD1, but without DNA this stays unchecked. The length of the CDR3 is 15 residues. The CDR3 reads CASSSPLGRGETQYF.

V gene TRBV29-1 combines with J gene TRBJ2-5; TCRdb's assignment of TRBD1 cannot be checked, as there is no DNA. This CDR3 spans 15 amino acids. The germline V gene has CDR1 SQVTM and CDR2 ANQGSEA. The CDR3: CSVPGQGVRQETQYF.

The CDR3 loop is CAISRDKTYEQYF. This chain connects TRBV10-3 to TRBJ2-7; no DNA is available, so the TRBD1 call from TCRdb remains unchecked. CDR1 is ENHRY and CDR2 is SYGVKD in the germline V gene. This CDR3 is 13 amino acids long.

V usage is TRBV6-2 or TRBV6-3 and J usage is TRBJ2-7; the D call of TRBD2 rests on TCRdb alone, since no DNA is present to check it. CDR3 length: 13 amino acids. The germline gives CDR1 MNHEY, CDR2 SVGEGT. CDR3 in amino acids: CASRPGGFYEQYF.

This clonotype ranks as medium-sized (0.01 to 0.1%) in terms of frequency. The CDR3 is CASSLAGGPETQYF. J is TRBJ2-5 and V is TRBV11-1; TCRdb designates TRBD2, a call that cannot be tested without DNA. This CDR3 is built from 14 residues. The germline gives CDR1 SGHAT, CDR2 FQDESV (reference sequence).

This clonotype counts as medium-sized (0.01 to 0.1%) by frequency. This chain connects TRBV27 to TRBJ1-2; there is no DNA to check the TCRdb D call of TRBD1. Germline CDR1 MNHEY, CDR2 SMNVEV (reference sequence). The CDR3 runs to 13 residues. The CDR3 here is CASSSTGVSRYTF.

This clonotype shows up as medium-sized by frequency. This CDR3 is CASKKAGGTDTQYF. The chain is built from TRBV6-5 and TRBJ2-3; TCRdb reports TRBD2, a call that lacks DNA to check it against. Germline CDR1 and CDR2: MNHEY and SVGAGI. The CDR3 totals 14 residues.

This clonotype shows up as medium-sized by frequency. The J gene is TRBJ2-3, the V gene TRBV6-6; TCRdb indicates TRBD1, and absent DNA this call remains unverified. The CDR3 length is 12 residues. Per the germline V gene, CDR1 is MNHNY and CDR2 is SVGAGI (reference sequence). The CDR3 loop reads CASSYLEGGKNF.

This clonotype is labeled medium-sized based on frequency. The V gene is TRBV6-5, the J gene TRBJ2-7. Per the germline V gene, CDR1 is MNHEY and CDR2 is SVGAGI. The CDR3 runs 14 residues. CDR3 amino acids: CASSTATGPYEQYF.

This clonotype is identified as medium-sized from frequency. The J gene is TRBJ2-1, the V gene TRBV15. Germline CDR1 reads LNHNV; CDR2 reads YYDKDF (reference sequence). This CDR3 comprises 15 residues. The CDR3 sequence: CATSSGGGARNEQFF.

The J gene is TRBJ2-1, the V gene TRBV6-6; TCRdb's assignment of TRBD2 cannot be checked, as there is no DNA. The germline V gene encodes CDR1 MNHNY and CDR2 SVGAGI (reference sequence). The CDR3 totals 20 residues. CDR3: CASSYSIPGLAGGFYNEQFF.